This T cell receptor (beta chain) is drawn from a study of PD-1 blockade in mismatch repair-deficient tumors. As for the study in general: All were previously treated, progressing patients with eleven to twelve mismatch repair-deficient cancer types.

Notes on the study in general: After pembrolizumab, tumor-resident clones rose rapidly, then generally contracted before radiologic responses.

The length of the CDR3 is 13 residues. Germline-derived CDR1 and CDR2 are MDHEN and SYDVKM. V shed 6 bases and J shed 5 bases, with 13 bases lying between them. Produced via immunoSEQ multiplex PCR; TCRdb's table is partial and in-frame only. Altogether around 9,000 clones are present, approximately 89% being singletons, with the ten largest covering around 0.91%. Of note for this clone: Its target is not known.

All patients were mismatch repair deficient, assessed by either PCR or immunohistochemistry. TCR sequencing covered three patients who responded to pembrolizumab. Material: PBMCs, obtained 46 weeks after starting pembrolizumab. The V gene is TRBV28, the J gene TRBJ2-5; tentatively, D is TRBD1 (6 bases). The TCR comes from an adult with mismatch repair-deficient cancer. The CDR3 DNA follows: TGTGCCAGCAGAGGGACACTTCCCGAGACCCAGTACTTC. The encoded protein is CASRGTLPETQYF.